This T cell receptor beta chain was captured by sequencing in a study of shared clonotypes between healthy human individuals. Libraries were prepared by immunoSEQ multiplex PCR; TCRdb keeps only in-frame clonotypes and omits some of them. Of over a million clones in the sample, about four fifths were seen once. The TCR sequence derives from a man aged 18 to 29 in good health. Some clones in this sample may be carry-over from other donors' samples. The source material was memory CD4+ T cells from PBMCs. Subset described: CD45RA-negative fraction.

In DNA form, the CDR3 reads TGCGCCAGCAGCCCCGGACTAGCGGGAGGCCCCGAGCAGTTCTTC. This sequence encodes CASSPGLAGGPEQFF. V and J are TRBV5-1 and TRBJ2-1; 14 nucleotides match TRBD2. Unmatched junction bases numbered 7, after V lost 4 bases and J lost 10 bases. Germline lookup yields CDR1 SGHRS and CDR2 YFSETQ. CDR3 size: 15 residues.